This T cell receptor (beta chain) was sequenced for a study of T cells after yellow fever vaccination. General observations from the study: Boosting was followed by the reappearance of most primary-vaccination clones (approximately 95% CD4, about 90% CD8). Clonotypes found in both CD4 and CD8 compartments made up a small share.

CDR3 length: 19 amino acids. Germline V gene sequence: CDR1 SSHAT, CDR2 FNYEAQ (reference sequence). 5'RACE template switching generated TCR cDNA, adding a universal primer site and UMIs. MiXCR, run by TCRdb on the 5' RACE reads, gives a single entry per CDR3 protein. The data show hundreds of thousands of distinct CDR3 sequences, about 13% seen once. Details on this clonotype: Antigen unknown. Germline and junction disagree at one end, which may indicate a read error.

The receptor was isolated from a man aged 30-40 years who received the YFV17D yellow fever vaccine. The chain carries TRBV7-7 and TRBJ2-1, with 16 bases lining up with TRBD2. The sample was PBMCs, taken on the day of the yellow fever booster vaccination. The CDR3 DNA reads TGTGCTAGCAGCTCACAGTTGCCGGGGACTAGCGGGAGGGGCAATGAGCAGTTCTTC. It translates to CASSSQLPGTSGRGNEQFF.